The T cell receptor (beta chain) under discussion was sequenced for a study of blood T cell repertoires in COVID-19. After removal of 5 bases from V and 7 bases from J, the junction contained 10 bases not matched to a gene. Germline V lookup: CDR1 MNHEY, CDR2 SMNVEV (reference sequence). CDR3 length equals 16 residues. Some clones are missing from TCRdb's copy, which holds only in-frame ones; the method was immunoSEQ multiplex PCR. The data show about 110,000 clones, around 91% seen once. V usage is TRBV27 and J usage is TRBJ1-6, with 8 bases matching TRBD1. The sequencing sample was made of peripheral blood. The TCR originated in a woman of 80 years or more with acute or convalescent COVID-19. The CDR3 DNA follows: TGTGCCAGCAGTCTATACGGGACAGGTGGGAATTCACCCCTCCACTTT. This encodes CASSLYGTGGNSPLHF.